Detailed here is one T cell receptor (beta chain). CDR1 is PRHDT, CDR2 FYEKMQ, per germline (reference sequence). V was trimmed by 2 bases and J by 1 base, leaving 10 bases between them. The CDR3 loop spans 15 amino acids. The record originates from a study of blood T cell repertoires in COVID-19. Study details: Researchers got acute and convalescent COVID-19 samples from the United States, Italy and Spain.

Original processing methods: Reference gene primers were amplified, and this amplification served to estimate nucleated cell counts. Only in-frame clones appear in the TCRdb table, and some are missing; sequencing was by immunoSEQ multiplex PCR. The DNA was the basis for D and trimming; V, J and clone size are from that table. The profile shows a few hundred thousand clones, around 88% of them singletons. Participants spanned ages about 18 to 95 years and resided in 20 to 30 US areas. Participant reports of clinical history set cohort assignment. Sequencing was performed on PBMCs or T cells enriched from blood (not recorded which). The chain recombines TRBV13 with TRBJ2-3; weak D call: TRBD2 (5 bases). This clonotype originated in a woman aged 40 to 55 with acute COVID-19. The DNA of the CDR3 is TGTGCCAGCAGCTTACGACTAACGGGCACAGATACGCAGTATTTT. Its protein is CASSLRLTGTDTQYF.